These 2 T cell receptor beta chains came from one sample sequenced in a study of blood T cell repertoires in COVID-19 (dated by TCRdb to about 2020). The method behind the library was the immunoSEQ multiplex PCR assay. TCRdb took over this immuneACCESS table, retaining in-frame rearrangements with V and J assigned. Such tables are incomplete; in checked studies, under half of the missing clones stem from an unresolved V gene, and the remainder is unexplained. The sample includes about 170,000 clones, with roughly 90% observed a single time. The ten largest clones take up approximately 0.56% of the sample. What was sequenced was peripheral blood. Receptor source: a man between 50 and 59 years old with acute or convalescent COVID-19.

A note on this clone: The same CDR3 is also encoded by other DNA sequences in this sample. The chain carries TRBV19 and TRBJ1-5, with 10 bases matching TRBD1. This CDR3 is built from 14 residues. Per germline, CDR1 LNHDA and CDR2 SQIVND (reference sequence). Losses at the gene ends were 7 bases for V and 2 bases for J; bases not matched to a gene: 2. Here the CDR3 reads CASTGTGGNQPQHF. CDR3 sequence (DNA): TGTGCCAGTACCGGGACAGGGGGCAATCAGCCCCAGCATTTT.

The genes are TRBV24-1 and TRBJ2-7, with a possible D match to TRBD1 (6 bases). CDR3 length: 13 residues. Germline V gives CDR1 KGHDR, CDR2 SFDVKD. V was shortened by 3 bases and J by 6 bases, with 11 bases between the two germline ends. The CDR3 here is CATSDPRGGEQYF. In DNA, the CDR3 is TGTGCCACCAGTGATCCCAGGGGTGGCGAGCAGTACTTC.